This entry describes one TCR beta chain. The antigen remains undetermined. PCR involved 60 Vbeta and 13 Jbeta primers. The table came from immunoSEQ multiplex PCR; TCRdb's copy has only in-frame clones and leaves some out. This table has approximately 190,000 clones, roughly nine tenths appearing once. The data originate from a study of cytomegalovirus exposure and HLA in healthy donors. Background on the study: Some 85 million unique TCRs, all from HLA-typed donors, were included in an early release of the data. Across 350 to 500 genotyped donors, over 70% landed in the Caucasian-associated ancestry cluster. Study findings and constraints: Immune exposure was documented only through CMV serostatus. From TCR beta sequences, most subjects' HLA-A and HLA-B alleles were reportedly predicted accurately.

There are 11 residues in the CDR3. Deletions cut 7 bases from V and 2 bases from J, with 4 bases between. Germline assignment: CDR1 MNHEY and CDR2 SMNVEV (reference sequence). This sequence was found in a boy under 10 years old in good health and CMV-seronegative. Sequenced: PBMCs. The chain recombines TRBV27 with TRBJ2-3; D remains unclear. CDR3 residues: CASKYTDTQYF. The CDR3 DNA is TGTGCCAGCAAATACACAGATACGCAGTATTTT.